This section outlines one T cell receptor beta chain sequence together with its context. This clonotype came up a few times. What antigen it recognizes has not been identified. Base quality data are lacking; no much larger clone is found one base away. Libraries came from PCR. This sample was sequenced with an Illumina HiSeq 2500. Molecular barcoding was employed in the preparation of TCR libraries, with unique molecular identifiers being used to normalize TCRbeta repertoire quantification. Using fastp at Q25 and MiXCR, TCRdb reprocessed the public reads and kept productive beta chains. CDR3 protein duplicates are merged, each entry listing the most common genes and DNA. Here the sample has some 120,000 distinct CDR3 sequences; around a tenth occur a single time. Less than 25% of the sample comes from the top ten. The record originates from a study of T-cell reconstitution after alpha-beta-depleted transplantation in children (dated by TCRdb to the mid-2010s). In terms of the full investigation: Using TCR repertoire profiling, the study quantitatively followed how T-cell immune reconstitution unfolded in children after TCRalphabeta/CD19-depleted allogeneic hematopoietic cell transplantation.

The research as a whole found: The apparently early alphabetaT-cell count recovery about two months after transplant was reportedly dependent on only several hundred rapidly expanded clones derived from non-depleted graft cells. In some patients, the high TCRbeta diversity seen at day 60 was put down to recipient T cells and intrathymic progenitors that had survived conditioning. Over the following months the frequencies of hyperexpanded clones went down, and after one year T-cell counts and TCRbeta diversity were mostly credited to newly produced T cells.

This specimen's treatment or condition label, interpreted: allogeneic hematopoietic cell transplantation with graft depleted of TCRalphabeta T cells and CD19 B cells. The children who served as transplant recipients had been given grafts of TCRalphabeta/CD19-depleted allogeneic hematopoietic cells. Taken from the germline V gene (reference sequence), the CDR1 and CDR2 loops are DFQATT and SNEGSKA. The CDR3 contains 14 residues, cysteine and phenylalanine counted. The kept DNA is CDR3 alone, 42 bases in frame from the first base. V is trimmed back by 4 bases and J by 2 bases, and the junction contains 7 bases that no gene match accounts for.

The TCR originated in a girl under two years old who had a stem cell transplant for combined immunodeficiency, so the T cells may come from the graft donor. Sequenced material: PBMCs, mostly from graft donor cells, taken 180 days after TCRalphabeta/CD19-depleted stem cell transplant. The chain links TRBV20-1 with TRBJ2-7; TRBD1 fits 8 bases in the junction. The CDR3 protein: CSATPGQATYEQYF. The bases read TGCAGTGCTACCCCGGGACAGGCAACCTACGAGCAGTACTTC.